This T cell receptor beta chain was obtained from a study of response to subunit inactivated influenza vaccine. Study-wide results and limits: It was suggested by the authors that few new T cells are recruited by each seasonal influenza vaccination.

TCRdb re-derived calls from the RT-PCR reads in MiXCR, one entry per CDR3 protein. In the table there are over 650,000 distinct CDR3 sequences, 18% of which are singletons. In the case of this clonotype: Its antigen is currently unknown.

This receptor was taken from a man aged 50 to 60 who received an inactivated influenza vaccine. The sample consisted of PBMCs from blood, taken 4 to 6 days after vaccination.

Here the CDR3 DNA reads TGTGCCATCAGTGAGTCCCAGGATCTTTCACCCCTCCACTTT. It encodes CAISESQDLSPLHF. The chain combines TRBV10-3 with TRBJ1-6, with D unresolved. V was clipped by 0 bases and J by 9 bases, with 9 bases between them. Germline CDR1 reads ENHRY; CDR2 reads SYGVKD. This CDR3 comprises 14 residues.